What follows are 2 T cell receptor delta chains derived from one specimen sequenced in a study of gamma-delta chains in newborns, infants, children. TCRdb reprocessed the reads using CATT. This table has 2,200 or so delta-chain clones, around 1.5% appearing once. The sample taken for sequencing was blood. The receptors derive from a child who was a newborn, infant or young child, either healthy, febrile or measles-vaccinated (not recorded which).

This clone is large within its sample. Other DNA sequences in the sample encode the same CDR3. The CDR3 region has the DNA TGTGCCTGTGATCCACTTGGGGTCACCGATAAACTCATCTTT. It encodes CACDPLGVTDKLIF. The V and J genes are TRDV2 and TRDJ1; possibly TRDD3 for D (5 bases). Germline loops: CDR1 GEAIGNYY, CDR2 EKD. The CDR3 runs to 14 residues. V was shortened by 4 bases and J by 1 base, with 12 bases between the two germline ends.

Details on this clone: The protein given by TCRdb reflects a much larger clone and differs at residue 3 from this DNA's translation, likely from a read error; the protein shown is the DNA's translation. The chain employs TRDV2 and TRDJ1; TRDD3 aligns across 9 bases. The germline V gene has CDR1 GEAIGNYY and CDR2 EKD. The CDR3 totals 16 residues. The CDR3 here is CAFDQSTGGHTDKLIF. The CDR3 DNA is TGTGCCTTTGACCAGAGTACTGGGGGACACACCGATAAACTCATCTTT.